A single sample gave rise to the 17 T cell receptor beta chains below, sequenced in a study of beta chain features in type 1 diabetes. All of the isolated RNA was reverse transcribed, so expressed TCRB transcripts were sequenced. Assay: immunoSEQ multiplex PCR; the TCRdb copy retains only in-frame clones and omits some. Of tens of thousands of clones listed, 30% to 40% are singletons. Input material: stem cell memory CD4+ T cells from blood. The source is a woman under 30 in good health.

This clone is labeled as medium-sized. The chain employs TRBV30 and TRBJ1-1; weak D call: TRBD1 (5 bases). The germline CDR1 and CDR2 sequences are GTSNPN and SVGIG (reference sequence). Trimming removed 5 bases from V and 4 bases from J, with 14 bases in between. This CDR3 region has 13 residues. The CDR3 DNA reads as TGTGCCTGGCTCCCCGGGAGGGGCACTGAAGCTTTCTTT. Translation gives CAWLPGRGTEAFF.

The chain couples TRBV5-4 to TRBJ1-5; D unclear. Germline CDR1 reads SGHNT; CDR2 reads YYREEE (reference sequence). V lost 0 bases, J lost 3 bases, and 10 bases lay in between. This CDR3 is 15 amino acids long. In nucleotides, the CDR3 is TGTGCCAGCAGCTTGGACGCCGGACTCAATCAGCCCCAGCATTTT. Encoded protein: CASSLDAGLNQPQHF.

The V gene is TRBV29-1, the J gene TRBJ2-2, with D maybe TRBD2 (6 bases). The CDR3 loop spans 13 amino acids. Germline V CDR1 and CDR2: SQVTM, ANQGSEA. The V gene lost 7 bases and the J gene lost 5 bases, with 14 bases spanning the gap. CDR3 DNA sequence: TGCAGCGCCGGGGGAGAGGGGACCGGGGAGCTGTTTTTT. Its protein is CSAGGEGTGELFF.

This clone was recorded a few times. The V and J genes are TRBV29-1 and TRBJ1-4, with D tentatively TRBD1 (6 bases). Between the trimmed V and J ends, which lost 3 bases and 8 bases, there was a span of 13 bases. CDR1 SQVTM and CDR2 ANQGSEA come from the germline V gene. The CDR3 loop spans 13 amino acids. CDR3 sequence (DNA): TGCAGCGTTGATTCAGGGGCCGGAGAAAAACTGTTTTTT. Its protein is CSVDSGAGEKLFF.

This clone was found once. The rearrangement joins TRBV5-6 to TRBJ2-1, with 11 bases aligning to TRBD2. V dropped 1 base and J dropped 3; count of bases not matched to a gene: 6. CDR1 and CDR2 from the germline V gene are SGHDT and YYEEEE. This CDR3 comprises 17 residues. The CDR3 DNA sequence: TGTGCCAGCAGCTTGTATAGCGGGAGGGCCTTCTACAATGAGCAGTTCTTC. Protein product: CASSLYSGRAFYNEQFF.

The CDR3, as DNA: TGTGCCACCAGCAGAGAAGCAGCGGGGACCTACGAGCAGTACTTC. Translation: CATSREAAGTYEQYF. The rearrangement joins TRBV15 to TRBJ2-7, with 7 bases fitting TRBD2. V dropped 0 bases and J dropped 2; count of bases not matched to a gene: 4. The CDR3 is 15 residues long. In germline, CDR1 is LNHNV, CDR2 YYDKDF (reference sequence).

The chain employs TRBV2 and TRBJ1-1; the D is unclear. This CDR3 comprises 12 residues. Germline CDR1 SNHLY, CDR2 FYNNEI. The V end lost 8 bases, the J end lost 1 base, and 8 bases lay between the germline ends. This chain's CDR3 is CASQNRNTEAFF. The CDR3 DNA sequence: TGTGCCAGCCAAAACAGGAACACTGAAGCTTTCTTT.

CDR3 nucleotide sequence: TGTGCCAGCTCACCACTGGGGACTAGCGGGAGGCCCGTGCAGTACTTC. Amino acid sequence: CASSPLGTSGRPVQYF. The rearrangement links TRBV18 to TRBJ2-7, with TRBD2 matching over 15 bases. Trimming at V came to 1 base and at J to 9 bases, leaving 7 bases not matched to a gene. Germline lookup yields CDR1 KGHSH and CDR2 LQKENI. The CDR3 runs 16 residues.

This clone appeared a few times. The rearrangement uses TRBV7-9 and TRBJ2-5; D possibly corresponds to TRBD2 (5 bases). The CDR3 loop spans 16 amino acids. Trimming took 4 bases from V and 4 from J, leaving 19 bases between them. CDR1 is SEHNR, CDR2 FQNEAQ, per germline (reference sequence). In DNA form, the CDR3 reads TGTGCCAGCAGCTCCAGGACTTTCCTACCCGGAGAGACCCAGTACTTC. It translates to CASSSRTFLPGETQYF.

The gene calls are TRBV30 and TRBJ2-3, with 11 bases aligning to TRBD2. Per germline, CDR1 GTSNPN and CDR2 SVGIG (reference sequence). The CDR3 extends over 17 amino acids. Trimming took 5 bases from V and 0 from J; bases not matched to a gene: 10. CDR3 DNA: TGTGCCTGGTCTAGACCGGGACTAGCGGAGAGCACAGATACGCAGTATTTT. Protein product: CAWSRPGLAESTDTQYF.

The chain has TRBV7-8 and TRBJ2-7; 9 nucleotides line up with TRBD1. Germline CDR1 SGHVS, CDR2 FQNEAQ. V lost 1 base, J lost 4 bases, and 8 bases stayed unmatched. The CDR3 has 16 amino acids. The CDR3 DNA reads as TGTGCCAGCAGCTTAGTATCTCGGGGACAGGGTTACGAGCAGTACTTC. It codes for CASSLVSRGQGYEQYF.

This clone showed up just a few times. V and J are TRBV5-4 and TRBJ2-1, with D perhaps TRBD2 (5 bases). The CDR3 length is 15 residues. V lost 0 bases and J 2 bases, leaving 9 bases between the germline ends. The germline V gene encodes CDR1 SGHNT and CDR2 YYREEE (reference sequence). This CDR3 reads CASSLDTGTYNEQFF. CDR3 nucleotides: TGTGCCAGCAGCTTGGATACGGGGACCTACAATGAGCAGTTCTTC.

This clone showed up just a few times. The CDR3 DNA follows: TGTGCCAGTAACAGGGTCATGAACACTGAAGCTTTCTTT. As protein: CASNRVMNTEAFF. This chain uses TRBV19 with TRBJ1-1; tentative D call: TRBD1 (6 bases). Trimming took off 7 bases at V and 0 bases at J, with 9 bases between the two ends. The CDR3 is made up of 13 amino acids. CDR1 and CDR2 (germline): LNHDA, SQIVND (reference sequence).

This clone has just a few counts. This rearrangement joins TRBV9 to TRBJ2-1; D is perhaps TRBD1 (6 bases). V lost 5 bases to trimming and J lost 10 bases, with 19 bases between them. The germline CDR1 and CDR2 sequences are SGDLS and YYNGEE. The CDR3 is made up of 14 amino acids. CDR3 nucleotides: TGTGCCAGCAGTAGTGGACAGAATCCATTAGAGCAGTTCTTC. Translated, it gives CASSSGQNPLEQFF.

This clone was observed a handful of times. The chain carries TRBV29-1 and TRBJ1-1; no clear D. Trimming took off 1 base at V and 7 bases at J, with 13 bases between the two ends. CDR1 and CDR2 (germline): SQVTM, ANQGSEA. CDR3 length: 13 amino acids. CDR3 protein: CSVEGQELHEAFF. CDR3 sequence (DNA): TGCAGCGTTGAAGGGCAGGAACTTCATGAAGCTTTCTTT.

V usage is TRBV7-2 and J usage is TRBJ1-2; possibly TRBD1 for D (5 bases). CDR1 is SGHTA, CDR2 FQGNSA, per germline. The CDR3 has 14 residues. V was shortened by 5 bases and J by 2 bases, with 12 bases between the two germline ends. CDR3 sequence (DNA): TGTGCCAGCAGCCTACCACAGGAAAACTATGGCTACACCTTC. Its protein is CASSLPQENYGYTF.

The V call is TRBV10-3, the J call TRBJ1-2; unclear D gene. The CDR3 loop spans 13 amino acids. The germline CDR1 and CDR2 sequences are ENHRY and SYGVKD. The V and J ends lost 8 bases and 5 bases respectively, with 15 bases between them. The CDR3 spells CAISYQMIYGYTF. The CDR3 DNA sequence: TGTGCCATCTCCTACCAAATGATATATGGCTACACCTTC.